This is a list of T cell receptor beta chains from one sample in a study of cytomegalovirus exposure and HLA in healthy donors. Sequencing used immunoSEQ multiplex PCR; TCRdb keeps in-frame clones, though not all of them. The sample lists about 120,000 clones; around 76% were seen once. Sequenced: PBMCs. These receptors were obtained from a man aged 60 to 69 in good health and CMV-seropositive. Each CDR3 is given with its conserved first and last residue. Each record gives: D gene, V gene, J gene, clone size, CDR3 DNA, CDR3 protein. The D gene is left open where the match is weak. The size entry is marked missing in some rows and otherwise reads once, few, many or a size class.

-	TRBV15	TRBJ2-2	once	TGTGCCACCAGCACTGGGGGCGGCGGGGAGCTGTTTTTT	CATSTGGGGELFF
TRBD1	TRBV7-9	TRBJ2-1	-	TGTGCCAGCAGCTCTCCGACAGGGGGACAAATCAATGAGCAGTTCTTC	CASSSPTGGQINEQFF
-	TRBV10-1	TRBJ2-3	once	TGCGCCAGCAGTGAGCAGGGGCAGGGAACAGATACGCAGTATTTT	CASSEQGQGTDTQYF
-	TRBV5-1	TRBJ2-7	-	TGCGCCAGCAGCATGGGGTACTCCTCCTACGAGCAGTACTTC	CASSMGYSSYEQYF
-	TRBV6-1	TRBJ1-4	-	TGTGCCAGCAGTGAGGCGAGGGCCGCAGATAATGAAAAACTGTTTTTT	CASSEARAADNEKLFF
TRBD1	TRBV10-3	TRBJ2-7	-	TGTGCCATCAGAAGGGACAGGGGGGAATCCTACGAGCAGTACTTC	CAIRRDRGESYEQYF
-	TRBV14	TRBJ1-2	-	TGTGCCAGCAGCCAAGATCTGACAGCCCCCCATGGCTACACCTTC	CASSQDLTAPHGYTF
TRBD2	TRBV2	TRBJ2-5	-	TGTGCCAGCAGCGATAGCGGGGGAACGGGAGAGACCCAGTACTTC	CASSDSGGTGETQYF
-	TRBV18	TRBJ1-6	-	TGTGCCAGCTCACCCGAGGTAGGAGATTCACCCCTCCACTTT	CASSPEVGDSPLHF
-	TRBV5-1	TRBJ1-2	-	TGCGCCAGCAGCCCGGGGACCACAGGGTTTCATGGCTACACCTTC	CASSPGTTGFHGYTF
TRBD1	TRBV5-1	TRBJ1-2	once	TGCGCCAGCAGCTTGGGGGACAGGATAGTATATGGCTACACCTTC	CASSLGDRIVYGYTF
-	TRBV30	TRBJ2-6	-	TGTGCCTGGGACCTTAACTCTGGGGCCAACGGCCTGACTTTC	CAWDLNSGANGLTF
TRBD1	TRBV6-6	TRBJ1-6	-	TGTGCCAGCAGTTACTCCGCGGACAGGCCGTCGCCCCTCCACTTT	CASSYSADRPSPLHF
TRBD1	TRBV6-6	TRBJ2-7	-	TGTGCCAGCAGGCGGGACAGGAGCTCCTACGAGCAGTACTTC	CASRRDRSSYEQYF
TRBD1	TRBV6-5	TRBJ2-1	once	TGTGCCAGCAGTCCCTGGGGACAGAAGGATGAGCAGTTCTTC	CASSPWGQKDEQFF
-	TRBV6-6	TRBJ2-7	-	TGTGCCAGCAGTTTGGAGGAGGGCTACGAGCAGTACTTC	CASSLEEGYEQYF
-	TRBV19	TRBJ1-3	few	TGTGCCAGTAGTGACTCCAGGGCCTTCTCTGGAAACACCATATATTTT	CASSDSRAFSGNTIYF
TRBD1	TRBV29-1	TRBJ1-1	-	TGCAGCGCCCGACAGGGCAACACTGAAGCTTTCTTT	CSARQGNTEAFF
TRBD2	TRBV5-1	TRBJ2-7	-	TGCGCCAGCAGCTACACGGATGGGGACTACTACGAGCAGTACTTC	CASSYTDGDYYEQYF
-	TRBV30	TRBJ2-1	-	TGTGCCTGGAGTCTCCAGGGTAACTCCTACAATGAGCAGTTCTTC	CAWSLQGNSYNEQFF
-	TRBV5-1	TRBJ1-3	once	TGCGCCAGCAGGGACACTCATAGCTCTGGAAACACCATATATTTT	CASRDTHSSGNTIYF
TRBD2	TRBV7-9	TRBJ2-7	few	TGTGCCAGCAGCTTTGGACTAGATGAAAACGAGCAGTACTTC	CASSFGLDENEQYF
-	TRBV5-6	TRBJ2-5	-	TGTGCCAGCAGCCCCACGGGGGGCGAGGAGACCCAGTACTTC	CASSPTGGEETQYF
-	TRBV6-1	TRBJ1-5	-	TGTGCCAGCAGTGAGGTCGTGAGGCCCCAGCATTTT	CASSEVVRPQHF
TRBD1	TRBV11-2	TRBJ1-2	-	TGTGCCAGCAGCCCGACAGGGGATGGCTACACCTTC	CASSPTGDGYTF
TRBD1	TRBV2	TRBJ1-3	-	TGTGCCAGCCGCAGGGGGCTCAGCTCTGGAAACACCATATATTTT	CASRRGLSSGNTIYF
-	TRBV5-1	TRBJ2-7	-	TGCGCCAGCAGCTTGAGGGGGACGATCTCCTACGAGCAGTACTTC	CASSLRGTISYEQYF
-	TRBV7-3	TRBJ2-1	-	TGTGCCAGCAGCCCTGGGGTAGCGGAGTACAATGAGCAGTTCTTC	CASSPGVAEYNEQFF
-	TRBV19	TRBJ1-1	-	TGTGCCAGTAGTATCGCTTCAGGTACTGAAGCTTTCTTT	CASSIASGTEAFF
TRBD2	TRBV18	TRBJ2-1	-	TGTGCCAGCTCACGAGCGGGGGGGGATTACAATGAGCAGTTCTTC	CASSRAGGDYNEQFF
-	TRBV5-8	TRBJ2-1	-	TGTGCCAGCAGCTTGGGGGTCTATATCGGGTACAATGAGCAGTTCTTC	CASSLGVYIGYNEQFF
TRBD2	TRBV2	TRBJ2-1	-	TGTGCCAGCAGGGTACTAGCGCCGTCCTACAATGAGCAGTTCTTC	CASRVLAPSYNEQFF
TRBD2	TRBV4-2	TRBJ2-1	-	TGTGCCAGCAGCCAAGGGAGACTAGCGGGAGGCTATATGGGACACAATGAGCAGTTCTTC	CASSQGRLAGGYMGHNEQFF
-	TRBV5-4	TRBJ2-2	-	TGTGCCAGCAGCCCCGCTTTTAGAACTAACACCGGGGAGCTGTTTTTT	CASSPAFRTNTGELFF
TRBD2	TRBV29-1	TRBJ2-1	-	TGCAGCGTTTGGGGTACTAGCGGGGGGTCAGGTGAGCAGTTCTTC	CSVWGTSGGSGEQFF
TRBD2	TRBV7-3	TRBJ2-7	-	TGTGCCAGCAGCTTAGGGACTAGCGGGAAGGACGAGCAGTACTTC	CASSLGTSGKDEQYF
-	TRBV4-1	TRBJ1-2	-	TGCGCCAGCAGCCAAGATGATGCTGGAGTTGCTGGCTACACCTTC	CASSQDDAGVAGYTF
-	TRBV7-8	TRBJ2-7	-	TGTGCCAGCAGCCAGACAGCCGGGGGACCTTACGAGCAGTACTTC	CASSQTAGGPYEQYF
-	TRBV18	TRBJ1-1	-	TGCGCCAGCTCACTCCCCGGAGGGCAACCTAACACTGAAGCTTTCTTT	CASSLPGGQPNTEAFF
-	TRBV6-5	TRBJ1-2	-	TGTGCCAGCAGTTATTCTTGGGGGCGCGGCTATGGCTACACCTTC	CASSYSWGRGYGYTF
-	TRBV7-3	TRBJ2-1	once	TGTGCCAGCAGCTTACGGGATGCTCAAGGGGAGCAGTTCTTC	CASSLRDAQGEQFF
TRBD1	TRBV6-1	TRBJ1-5	-	TGTGCCAGCAGTGAAGTACAGGGGTGGAATATCAACAATCAGCCCCAGCATTTT	CASSEVQGWNINNQPQHF